Presented here are 5 T cell receptor beta chains from one specimen sequenced in a study of CD8 T cells in Susac syndrome. An amount of RNA that ranged from about 0.45 to 1 ug was reverse transcribed with random hexamers. TCRdb re-analysed the immunoSEQ multiplex PCR reads in MiXCR, keeping a single row per CDR3 protein. This sample yields around 220,000 distinct CDR3 sequences, of which around 90% are seen a single time; about 0.12% belongs to the top ten. Sequenced material: CD8+ T cells from PBMCs. The origin of the receptors is a human donor with multiple sclerosis.

This clonotype appeared once. V and J are TRBV24-1 and TRBJ2-1; the match to TRBD1 covers 8 bases. This CDR3 contains 16 residues. J gave up 4 bases and V 1 base, and 5 bases lay outside the gene matches. CDR1 and CDR2 from the germline V gene are KGHDR and SFDVKD. CDR3 DNA: TGTGCCACCAGTGATTTCGCGGACAGGGATTACAATGAGCAGTTCTTC. This translates into CATSDFADRDYNEQFF.

The chain links TRBV20-1 to TRBJ1-2; TRBD1 agrees at 9 bases. This CDR3 comprises 13 residues. J was trimmed by 6 bases and V by 5 bases; bases with no gene match: 7. CDR1 is DFQATT, CDR2 SNEGSKA, per germline (reference sequence). The CDR3 loop reads CSALSRDRDGYTF. In DNA form, the CDR3 reads TGCAGTGCTCTTAGCCGGGACAGGGATGGCTACACCTTC.

The chain is built from TRBV6-1 and TRBJ2-3; weak D call: TRBD2 (6 bases). Germline V gene sequence: CDR1 MNHNS, CDR2 SASEGT. The CDR3 totals 15 residues. V was trimmed by 5 bases and J by 5 bases, leaving 17 bases between them. DNA for the CDR3: TGTGCCAGCAGTTTCGGGACTCCAGGCCGAGATACGCAGTATTTT. As protein: CASSFGTPGRDTQYF.

This chain connects TRBV24-1 to TRBJ2-1; perhaps TRBD1 as D (6 bases). V lost 2 bases to trimming and J lost 3 bases, with 10 bases between them. CDR1 KGHDR and CDR2 SFDVKD come from the germline V gene. This CDR3 is built from 15 residues. CDR3 nucleotide sequence: TGTGCCACCAGTGATTACAGGGAGTACTACAATGAGCAGTTCTTC. Its translation: CATSDYREYYNEQFF.

This rearrangement joins TRBV30 to TRBJ1-2, with TRBD1 identical over 7 bases. Looked up from germline, CDR1 is GTSNPN and CDR2 is SVGIG (reference sequence). This CDR3 is 15 amino acids long. V lost 4 bases and J lost 8; bases outside the gene matches: 16. CDR3 sequence: CAWNSYFRPGGGYTF. The CDR3 nucleotides read TGTGCCTGGAATTCATATTTTCGCCCAGGGGGAGGCTACACCTTC.